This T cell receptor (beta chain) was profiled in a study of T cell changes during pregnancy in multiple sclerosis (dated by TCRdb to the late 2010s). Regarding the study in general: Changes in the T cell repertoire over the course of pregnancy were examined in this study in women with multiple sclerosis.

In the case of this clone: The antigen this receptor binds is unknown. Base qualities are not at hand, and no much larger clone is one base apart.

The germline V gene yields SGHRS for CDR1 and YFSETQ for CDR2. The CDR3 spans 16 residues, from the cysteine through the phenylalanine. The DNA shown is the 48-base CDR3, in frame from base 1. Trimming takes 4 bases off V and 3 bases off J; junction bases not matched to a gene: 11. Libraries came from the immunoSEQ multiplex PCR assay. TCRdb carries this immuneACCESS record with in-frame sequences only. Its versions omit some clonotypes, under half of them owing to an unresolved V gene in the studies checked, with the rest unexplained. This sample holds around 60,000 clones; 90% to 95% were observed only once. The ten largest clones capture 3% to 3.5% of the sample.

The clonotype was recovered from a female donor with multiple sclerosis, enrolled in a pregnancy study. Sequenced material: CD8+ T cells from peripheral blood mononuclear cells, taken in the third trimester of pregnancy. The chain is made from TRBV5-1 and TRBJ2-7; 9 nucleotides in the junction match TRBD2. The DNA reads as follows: TGCGCCAGCAGCCTTAGTGAGGTAGCGGGAGTCTACGAGCAGTACTTC. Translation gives CASSLSEVAGVYEQYF.